The 10 T cell receptor beta chains in this list originate from one sample, sequenced in a study of T cells in Graves' hyperthyroidism and ophthalmopathy. TCR beta CDR3 regions were amplified from RNA. Carried out on the TCR CDR3, a first-round RT-PCR used the HTBI primer set. One entry per CDR3 protein, called by TCRdb with MiXCR from the multiplex PCR reads. The repertoire has roughly 500,000 distinct CDR3 sequences, over 35% of them found once; the top ten carry 44%. Material for sequencing was peripheral blood or thyroid tissue (not recorded which). All receptors derive from an adult woman with Graves' disease, either hyperthyroidism or ophthalmopathy (not recorded which).

This chain links TRBV2 with TRBJ1-6; D ambiguous. Germline CDR1 is SNHLY and CDR2 is FYNNEI. V gave up 3 bases and J gave up 4 bases, with 7 bases separating them. This CDR3 region has 14 residues. The CDR3 region is CASSDGVYNSPLHF. CDR3 in DNA: TGTGCCAGCAGTGACGGGGTTTATAATTCACCCCTCCACTTT. The whole variable domain, remainder taken from reference TRBV2 and TRBJ1-6, is EPEVTQTPSHQVTQMGQEVILRCVPISNHLYFYWYRQILGQKVEFLVSFYNNEISEKSEIFDDQFSVERPDGSNFTLKIRSTKLEDSAMYFCASSDGVYNSPLHFGNGTRLTVT.

This chain links TRBV7-2 with TRBJ2-5; D call uncertain. The germline CDR1 and CDR2 sequences are SGHTA and FQGNSA. CDR3 length: 12 amino acids. V shed 5 bases and J shed 3 bases, with 7 bases lying between them. In DNA, the CDR3 is TGTGCCAGCAGCCCCTACGAAGAGACCCAGTACTTC. Its protein is CASSPYEETQYF.

V and J are TRBV19 and TRBJ1-1, with unresolved D. Germline V gives CDR1 LNHDA, CDR2 SQIVND (reference sequence). V lost 4 bases and J lost 3, with 12 bases in between. The CDR3 contains 14 residues. Here the CDR3 DNA reads TGTGCCAGTAGTACTTTAGCGGGAGACACTGAAGCTTTCTTT. Encoded protein: CASSTLAGDTEAFF.

This clonotype has only a few counts. It is likely a read error, because the conserved phenylalanine at the end of the CDR3 is missing. The gene calls are TRBV20-1 and TRBJ1-1; no definite D call. Germline values: CDR1 DFQATT, CDR2 SNEGSKA (reference sequence). CDR3 length: 13 residues. Trimming pared 2 bases from V and 0 bases from J, leaving 7 bases between. CDR3 amino acids: CSARPTVNTEAFL. The CDR3 bases are TGCAGTGCTAGACCGACGGTGAACACTGAAGCTTTCCTT.

The gene calls are TRBV9 and TRBJ2-2; D is perhaps TRBD1 or TRBD2 (5 bases each). Germline CDR1 and CDR2: SGDLS and YYNGEE. V was clipped by 5 bases and J by 3 bases, with 17 bases between them. The CDR3 length is 16 residues. In DNA form, the CDR3 reads TGTGCCAGCAGAACATTGACAGAGGGCGACACCGGGGAGCTGTTTTTT. It yields the protein CASRTLTEGDTGELFF.

The chain combines TRBV10-3 with TRBJ2-5; TRBD2 matches 13 bases. Germline V gives CDR1 ENHRY, CDR2 SYGVKD. The CDR3 runs 17 residues. The junction had 9 bases not matched to a gene; V was cut back by 8 bases and J by 0 bases. The DNA of the CDR3 is TGTGCCATCTCTAAGGGGGGACTAGCGGGGCACCAAGAGACCCAGTACTTC. Translation gives CAISKGGLAGHQETQYF.

The V gene is TRBV10-3, the J gene TRBJ1-3; D is uncertain. Trimming removed 6 bases from V and 2 bases from J, with 5 bases in between. Per the germline V gene, CDR1 is ENHRY and CDR2 is SYGVKD. The CDR3 has 12 residues. The CDR3 nucleotides read TGTGCCATCAGCCGAACTGGAAACACCATATATTTT. It encodes CAISRTGNTIYF.

The J gene is TRBJ1-6, the V gene TRBV24-1; 10 bases fit TRBD1. V was clipped by 2 bases and J by 9 bases; unmatched bases: 9. There are 17 residues in the CDR3. Per the germline V gene, CDR1 is KGHDR and CDR2 is SFDVKD. The CDR3 nucleotides read TGTGCCACCAGTGATTCTCCGGGACAGGGGATGGGTTCACCCCTCCACTTT. Its protein product is CATSDSPGQGMGSPLHF.

This clonotype was detected a few times. The V gene is TRBV20-1, the J gene TRBJ2-7, with no clear D. This CDR3 contains 11 residues. V lost 0 bases to trimming and J lost 5 bases, with 5 bases between them. Germline assignment: CDR1 DFQATT and CDR2 SNEGSKA (reference sequence). CDR3 nucleotide sequence: TGCAGTGCTAGAGATCTGAACGAGCAGTACTTC. Protein product: CSARDLNEQYF.

This clonotype was observed many times. The chain joins TRBV14 to TRBJ2-5; D gene unclear. The germline CDR1 and CDR2 sequences are SGHDN and FVKESK. V lost 3 bases, J lost 6 bases, and 5 bases lay in between. The CDR3 consists of 11 residues. CDR3 coding DNA: TGTGCCAGCAGCCAGTGGAAGACCCAGTACTTC. Protein product: CASSQWKTQYF.